Sequencing of this T cell receptor beta chain was carried out in a study of T cells in narcolepsy. Study-level results: In some patient and control memory CD4+ samples, autoreactive clones were absent.

Sequencing was performed with immunoSEQ multiplex PCR; in TCRdb, only in-frame clones are kept and a portion is missing. The sample includes around 35,000 clones, approximately 78% seen only once; the top ten take roughly 2.5%. On this clone: What it binds is not known.

Germline V gene sequence: CDR1 SGHDT, CDR2 YYEEEE. The V end was cut by 4 bases, the J end by 6 bases, with 11 bases between. The CDR3 spans 13 residues. The sequencing input was CD45RA- memory CD4+ T cells from PBMCs. The chain is built from TRBV5-6 and TRBJ2-1; D is undetermined. The origin of this receptor is a human donor with narcolepsy. The CDR3 DNA is TGTGCCAGCAGCACGGCGCCCCCCAATGAGCAGTTCTTC. Its protein is CASSTAPPNEQFF.